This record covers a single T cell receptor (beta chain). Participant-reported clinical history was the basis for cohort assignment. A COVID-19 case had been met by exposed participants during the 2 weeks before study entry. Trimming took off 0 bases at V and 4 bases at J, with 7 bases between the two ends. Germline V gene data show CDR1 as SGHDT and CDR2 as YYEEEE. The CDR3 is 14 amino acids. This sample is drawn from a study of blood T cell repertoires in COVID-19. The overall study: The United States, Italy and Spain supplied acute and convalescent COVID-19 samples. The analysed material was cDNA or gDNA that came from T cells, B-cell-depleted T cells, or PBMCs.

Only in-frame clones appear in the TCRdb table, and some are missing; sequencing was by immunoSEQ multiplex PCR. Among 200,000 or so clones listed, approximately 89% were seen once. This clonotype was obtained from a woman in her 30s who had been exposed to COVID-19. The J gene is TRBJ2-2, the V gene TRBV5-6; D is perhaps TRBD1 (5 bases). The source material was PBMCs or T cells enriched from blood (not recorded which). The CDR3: CASSLGQTTGELFF. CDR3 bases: TGTGCCAGCAGCTTGGGACAGACCACCGGGGAGCTGTTTTTT.